The rows below give T cell receptor beta chains drawn from one sample of a study of regulatory T cells in long-lasting Graves disease. Via MiXCR, TCRdb re-called the multiplex PCR reads, giving one row per CDR3 protein. This sample yields roughly 420,000 distinct CDR3 sequences, of which about a sixth are seen a single time; roughly 10% belongs to the top ten. The same data also contributed to another study, on T cells in Graves' hyperthyroidism and ophthalmopathy.

Sequencing used peripheral blood mononuclear cells (PBMCs), obtained at new diagnosis, from a patient treated with antithyroid drugs. The origin of the receptors is a woman aged 25 to 39 with Graves disease. CDR3s include the opening cysteine and the closing phenylalanine or tryptophan. Fields, in order: D gene, V gene, clone size, J gene, CDR3 protein, CDR3 DNA. A D gene is named only where the DNA matches it firmly. Clone size is not always given. Where it is, it says once, few, many or a class for expanded clones.

.,TRBV10-3,.,TRBJ1-5,CAISEGQTLGQPQHF,TGTGCCATCAGTGAGGGACAGACCCTCGGTCAGCCCCAGCATTTT
TRBD2,TRBV5-1,.,TRBJ2-7,CASSAGTSEYEQYF,TGCGCCAGCAGCGCCGGGACTAGCGAGTACGAGCAGTACTTC
.,TRBV12-3/TRBV12-4,many,TRBJ2-7,CASSGHPPRPPSKAYEQYF,TGTGCCAGCAGTGGACATCCCCCTAGGCCTCCCTCAAAGGCCTACGAGCAGTACTTC
TRBD2,TRBV20-1,many,TRBJ2-7,CTMIRRETSWGDEQYF,TGCACCATGATCCGGCGGGAGACCTCCTGGGGCGACGAGCAGTACTTC
.,TRBV7-3,many,TRBJ2-1,CASSSYPGRTSEQFF,TGTGCCAGCAGCTCCTACCCCGGGAGAACATCTGAGCAGTTCTTC
.,TRBV6-5,.,TRBJ1-3,CASSYSLPLRSGNTIYF,TGTGCCAGCAGTTATTCTCTCCCTTTGCGCTCTGGAAACACCATATATTTT
.,TRBV12-3/TRBV12-4,.,TRBJ2-1,CASSSTRDSYNEQFF,TGTGCCAGCAGTTCAACCCGGGACTCCTACAATGAGCAGTTCTTC
.,TRBV15,.,TRBJ2-1,CATSRGSSTLTYNEQFF,TGTGCCACCAGCAGAGGGTCCAGCACCTTGACCTACAATGAGCAGTTCTTC
.,TRBV18,many,TRBJ2-5,CASSRLQDVQETQYF,TGTGCCAGCTCTCGCCTACAGGATGTCCAAGAGACCCAGTACTTC
TRBD1,TRBV6-2/TRBV6-3,few,TRBJ2-7,CASLRDRLSYEQYF,TGTGCCAGCCTTCGGGACAGGCTCTCCTACGAGCAGTACTTC
TRBD2,TRBV6-7,.,TRBJ2-1,CASSYSAGGLTYNEQFF,TGTGCCAGCAGTTACAGCGCGGGAGGGCTTACCTACAATGAGCAGTTCTTC
.,TRBV6-2/TRBV6-3,.,TRBJ2-1,CASSYPGAIYEQFF,TGTGCCAGCAGTTACCCGGGGGCAATCTATGAGCAGTTCTTC
.,TRBV7-9,many,TRBJ1-2,CASSLDGNYGYTF,TGTGCCAGCAGCTTAGACGGAAACTATGGCTACACCTTC
.,TRBV2,many,TRBJ2-7,CASKGLKGDEQYF,TGTGCCAGTAAGGGACTGAAAGGAGACGAGCAGTACTTC
.,TRBV11-2,many,TRBJ2-1,CASSFGTYNEQFF,TGTGCCAGCAGCTTCGGGACCTACAATGAGCAGTTCTTC
.,TRBV7-6,.,TRBJ2-7,CASSSGLVNEQYF,TGTGCCAGCAGCTCGGGACTCGTAAACGAGCAGTACTTC
.,TRBV20-1,.,TRBJ2-2,CSARGVGTGELFF,TGCAGTGCTAGAGGGGTGGGCACCGGGGAGCTGTTTTTT
.,TRBV6-1,few,TRBJ2-1,CASSPRGARLNNEQFF,TGTGCCAGCAGTCCACGAGGTGCCAGGCTAAACAATGAGCAGTTCTTC
TRBD1,TRBV29-1,few,TRBJ1-1,CSSSRGRDTEAFF,TGCAGCTCCTCCAGGGGGCGGGACACTGAAGCTTTCTTT
.,TRBV28,many,TRBJ2-3,CASSYWRRRTDTQYF,TGTGCCAGTAGTTATTGGCGCCGACGCACAGATACGCAGTATTTT
TRBD2,TRBV10-3,many,TRBJ2-5,CAISPGEASGRQETQYF,TGTGCCATCAGCCCCGGGGAGGCTAGCGGGAGGCAAGAGACCCAGTACTTC
TRBD2,TRBV2,many,TRBJ2-2,CASSPRLAGKRAAGELFF,TGTGCCAGCAGCCCAAGGCTAGCGGGCAAGCGGGCGGCCGGGGAGCTGTTTTTT
.,TRBV9,.,TRBJ2-7,CASSAEGSHLYEQYF,TGTGCCAGCAGCGCAGAAGGCAGCCACCTTTACGAGCAGTACTTC
.,TRBV5-1,few,TRBJ2-7,CASSLGSGHEQYF,TGCGCCAGCAGCTTGGGGTCGGGGCACGAGCAGTACTTC
.,TRBV3-1,few,TRBJ2-2,CASSAGTHPGELFF,TGTGCCAGCAGCGCCGGGACCCATCCCGGGGAGCTGTTTTTT
TRBD1,TRBV7-9,.,TRBJ1-2,CASSNFFDSGQVYGYTF,TGTGCCAGCAGCAATTTTTTTGATTCGGGACAGGTCTATGGCTACACCTTC
.,TRBV6-1,.,TRBJ2-5,CASVDRGKETQYF,TGTGCCAGCGTAGACCGGGGGAAAGAGACCCAGTACTTC
.,TRBV20-1,.,TRBJ2-1,CSARYELRNYNDQFF,TGCAGTGCTAGATATGAGTTGCGTAACTACAATGACCAGTTCTTC
.,TRBV6-1,many,TRBJ2-3,CASRKLTSTDTQYF,TGTGCCAGCAGGAAGCTGACTAGTACAGATACGCAGTATTTT
.,TRBV19,few,TRBJ1-4,CASRLSATNEKLFF,TGTGCCAGTAGATTAAGCGCAACTAATGAAAAACTGTTTTTT
TRBD1,TRBV5-4,.,TRBJ1-5,CASSQTPDRAHNQPQHF,TGTGCCAGCAGCCAAACCCCGGACAGGGCACACAATCAGCCCCAGCATTTT
.,TRBV3-1,many,TRBJ1-2,CASSQGGQTTYGYTF,TGTGCCAGCAGCCAAGGTGGACAGACCACCTATGGCTACACCTTC
TRBD1,TRBV18,many,TRBJ2-1,CASSFGQGASVEQFF,TGTGCCAGCTCGTTTGGGCAGGGGGCCAGCGTTGAGCAGTTCTTC
TRBD1,TRBV20-1,.,TRBJ1-5,CSARQGESNQPQHF,TGCAGTGCTAGACAGGGGGAGTCCAATCAGCCCCAGCATTTT
TRBD1,TRBV14,few,TRBJ1-2,CASSQAGGAGRYTF,TGTGCCAGCAGCCAAGCAGGGGGCGCGGGGAGATACACCTTC
TRBD1,TRBV30,many,TRBJ1-4,CAWSVPYRGSAEKLFF,TGTGCCTGGAGTGTACCCTACAGGGGAAGCGCTGAAAAACTGTTTTTT
.,TRBV20-1,many,TRBJ1-5,CSANSDINQPQHF,TGCAGTGCTAATTCCGACATCAATCAGCCCCAGCATTTT
.,TRBV7-9,many,TRBJ2-1,CASSLVGRGPGEQFF,TGTGCCAGCAGCTTAGTCGGGAGAGGCCCGGGTGAGCAGTTCTTC
.,TRBV5-1,many,TRBJ2-1,CASSLVGSQDQYRNDRQFF,TGCGCCAGCAGCCTTGTTGGGAGCCAGGATCAGTATCGCAATGATCGGCAGTTCTTC
.,TRBV6-2/TRBV6-3,.,TRBJ1-2,CASSSVTGGRYGYTF,TGTGCCAGCAGTTCCGTGACGGGGGGGCGATATGGCTACACCTTC
TRBD2,TRBV27,many,TRBJ2-1,CASSPLWWLAGSYNEQFF,TGTGCCAGCAGTCCACTGTGGTGGCTAGCGGGGTCCTACAATGAGCAGTTCTTC
TRBD1,TRBV28,many,TRBJ2-2,CATLRTGAYGELFF,TGTGCCACCCTCCGGACAGGGGCGTACGGGGAGCTGTTTTTT
.,TRBV6-1,.,TRBJ2-1,CASSGDLASYNEQFF,TGTGCCAGCAGTGGGGACTTAGCCTCCTACAATGAGCAGTTCTTC
.,TRBV27,many,TRBJ1-2,CASHNFGDGYTF,TGTGCCAGCCATAATTTCGGGGATGGCTACACCTTC
TRBD2,TRBV19,.,TRBJ2-7,CASSMVFAGAYEQYF,TGTGCCAGTAGTATGGTGTTCGCGGGAGCCTACGAGCAGTACTTC
TRBD1,TRBV15,.,TRBJ2-1,CATSQRGQGRRPYNEQFF,TGTGCCACCAGCCAAAGGGGGCAGGGCAGGAGGCCTTACAATGAGCAGTTCTTC
.,TRBV20-1,.,TRBJ2-5,CSASRSAEETQYF,TGCAGTGCTAGTCGCTCGGCAGAAGAGACCCAGTACTTC
TRBD1,TRBV5-1,few,TRBJ1-2,CASSPGQGAWGYTF,TGCGCCAGCAGCCCTGGACAGGGGGCTTGGGGCTACACCTTC
TRBD2,TRBV6-2/TRBV6-3,many,TRBJ2-1,CASSDRAGALRGTYNEQFF,TGTGCCAGCAGTGATCGAGCGGGAGCCCTGAGGGGCACCTACAATGAGCAGTTCTTC
.,TRBV24-1,many,TRBJ2-1,CATSDSGRGSSYNEQFF,TGTGCCACCAGTGATTCCGGACGTGGGAGCTCCTACAATGAGCAGTTCTTC
.,TRBV7-9,few,TRBJ1-2,CASVLTGYGYTF,TGTGCCAGCGTGTTGACTGGGTATGGCTACACCTTC
.,TRBV28,.,TRBJ2-7,CASYDKSYEQYF,TGTGCCAGCTACGACAAATCCTACGAGCAGTACTTC
.,TRBV6-9,many,TRBJ1-1,CASSYANGGTEAFF,TGTGCCAGCAGTTACGCCAACGGTGGCACTGAAGCTTTCTTT